The clone carrying this TCR beta chain was seen ten or more times. The antigen is not known. The sample comes from a study of CD8 T cells in ankylosing spondylitis. TCRdb reprocessed the 5' RACE reads via MiXCR and lists one record per CDR3 protein. The sample has more than 650,000 distinct CDR3 sequences, 12% seen once. V was trimmed by 4 bases and J by 3 bases, leaving 10 bases between them. The germline V gene has CDR1 SGHKS and CDR2 YYEKEE (reference sequence). The CDR3 sequence is 13 residues long. Overall study findings and caveats: What appeared characteristic of ankylosing spondylitis blood was a TCR beta motif of eight highly homologous variants.

This receptor was taken from a male donor with ankylosing spondylitis. The specimen sequenced was blood, either unsorted or a sorted T cell fraction (not recorded which). The J gene is TRBJ1-2, the V gene TRBV5-5; D not resolved. The CDR3: CASSTSHDYGYTF. CDR3 in DNA: TGTGCCAGCAGCACCTCCCACGACTATGGCTACACCTTC.